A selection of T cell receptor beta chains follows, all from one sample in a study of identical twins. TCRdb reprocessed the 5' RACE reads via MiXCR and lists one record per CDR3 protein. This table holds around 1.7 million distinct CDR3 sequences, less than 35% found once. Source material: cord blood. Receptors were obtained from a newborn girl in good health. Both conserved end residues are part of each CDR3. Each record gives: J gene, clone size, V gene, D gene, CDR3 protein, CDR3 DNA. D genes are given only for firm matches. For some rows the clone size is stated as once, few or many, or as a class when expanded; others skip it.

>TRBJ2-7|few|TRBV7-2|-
CASSTRTGTAYEQYF
TGTGCCAGCAGCACTAGAACCGGTACGGCCTACGAGCAGTACTTC
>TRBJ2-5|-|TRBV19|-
CASSIEPRETQYF
TGTGCCAGTAGTATAGAGCCCCGAGAGACCCAGTACTTC
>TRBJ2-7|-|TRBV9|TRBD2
CASSFGTSASYNEQYF
TGTGCCAGCAGCTTCGGGACTAGCGCCTCCTACAATGAGCAGTACTTC
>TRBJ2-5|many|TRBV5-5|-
CASSLLASAGLFKTQYF
TGTGCCAGCAGCTTATTAGCCTCGGCAGGGCTTTTTAAGACCCAGTACTTC
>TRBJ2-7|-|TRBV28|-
CASSPIRPSYEQYF
TGTGCCAGCAGCCCCATTCGGCCCTCCTACGAGCAGTACTTC
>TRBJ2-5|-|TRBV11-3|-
CASSLTHPGTQYF
TGTGCCAGCAGCTTAACCCATCCTGGGACCCAGTACTTC
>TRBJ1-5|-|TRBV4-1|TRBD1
CASSQDGTGRGQPQHF
TGCGCCAGCAGCCAAGACGGGACAGGGAGGGGTCAGCCCCAGCATTTT
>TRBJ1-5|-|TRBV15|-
CATSIGLFSNQPQHF
TGTGCCACCAGCATTGGACTTTTTAGCAATCAGCCCCAGCATTTT
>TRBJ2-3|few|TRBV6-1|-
CASSDPPDTQYF
TGTGCCAGCAGTGACCCTCCCGATACGCAGTATTTT
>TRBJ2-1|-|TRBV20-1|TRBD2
CSAGSGLGVNEQFF
TGCAGTGCAGGGTCGGGACTAGGGGTCAATGAGCAGTTCTTC
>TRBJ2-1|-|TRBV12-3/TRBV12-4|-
CASTRTPYNERFF
TGTGCCAGCACACGGACCCCGTACAATGAGCGGTTCTTC
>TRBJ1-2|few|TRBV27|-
CASTLTSTANYGYTF
TGTGCCAGCACTTTAACCTCTACCGCTAACTATGGCTACACCTTC
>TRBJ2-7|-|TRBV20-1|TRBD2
CSASMTSGSHEQYF
TGCAGTGCTTCCATGACTAGCGGGAGCCATGAGCAGTACTTC
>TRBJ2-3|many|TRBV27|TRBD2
CASSLAGGGDTQYF
TGTGCCAGCAGTTTGGCGGGAGGGGGAGATACGCAGTATTTT